This T cell receptor beta chain comes out of a study of cytomegalovirus exposure and HLA in healthy donors. The PCR contained 60 Vbeta and 13 Jbeta primers. Generated by immunoSEQ multiplex PCR, the TCRdb table keeps only in-frame clones and is missing some. The sample records roughly 98,000 clones, around 80% being singletons. Trimming at V came to 4 bases and at J to 0 bases, leaving 5 bases not matched to a gene. The CDR3 sequence is 16 residues long. The germline V gene encodes CDR1 MNHNY and CDR2 SVGAGI (reference sequence). Sequencing used PBMCs. The TCR was taken from a man aged 18 to 30 in good health and CMV-seropositive. V usage is TRBV6-6 and J usage is TRBJ2-1; 8 nucleotides agree with TRBD1. The CDR3 loop reads CASSSLTGGSYNEQFF. The DNA of the CDR3 is TGTGCCAGCAGTTCCCTAACAGGGGGCTCCTACAATGAGCAGTTCTTC.